The source of this T cell receptor (beta chain) is a study of blood T cell repertoires in COVID-19. In the original processing: Reference gene primer amplification yielded estimated nucleated cell counts. TCRdb keeps only in-frame clones here, not all; method: immunoSEQ multiplex PCR. V and J calls and clone size come straight from that table; D and trimming were deduced from the DNA. The sample comprises under 150,000 clones, more than 70% of which are singletons, and 5.5% rests with the top ten. Trimming left V 3 bases short and J 5 bases short, with 16 bases between. Germline lookup yields CDR1 LNHDA and CDR2 SQIVND (reference sequence). The CDR3 sequence is 16 residues long.

Sequencing was done on a sample of PBMCs or T cells enriched from blood (not recorded which). The clonotype comes from a man aged 35-49 years with acute COVID-19. V gene TRBV19 combines with J gene TRBJ2-2; possibly TRBD1 for D (6 bases). The CDR3 is CASSMRGRGVTGELFF. CDR3 nucleotide sequence: TGTGCCAGTAGTATGAGGGGCAGGGGTGTAACCGGGGAGCTGTTTTTT.